These 32 T cell receptor beta chains came from one sample sequenced in a study of tumor-infiltrating lymphocytes in primary liver carcinoma. Total RNA amounting to around 530 ng was the source from which TCR beta cDNA was made with a constant-region primer. TCR beta libraries came from three nested multiplex PCR rounds using slightly modified ARM-PCR. TRBV1-TRBV30 forward and Cbeta reverse primers drove the first two roughly 10-cycle rounds. Via MiXCR, TCRdb re-called the multiplex PCR reads, giving one row per CDR3 protein. The sample gives some 190,000 distinct CDR3 sequences, approximately 86% of which show up once; 18% is in the top ten. Unsorted bulk tissue, about 17-34 mg of it, served as the source for co-extraction of RNA and DNA. The sequenced sample was tumor tissue from primary liver carcinoma. Source of these receptors: a man in his forties or fifties with primary liver carcinoma and hepatitis B virus infection.

Notes on this clonotype: Compared with germline, one end of the junction differs, possibly owing to a read error. The chain has TRBV12-3 or TRBV12-4 and TRBJ2-3; 8 bases line up with TRBD2. The CDR3 consists of 14 residues. Here the CDR3 DNA reads TGTGCCAGCAGCCCAGGGACTAGACCAGATACGCAGATTTTT. Translated: CASSPGTRPDTQIF.

To note about this clonotype: In this CDR3 the conserved last residue, phenylalanine or tryptophan, is missing, so a read error is likely. The chain employs TRBV11-1 and TRBJ2-4; the match to TRBD2 covers 8 bases. Germline loops: CDR1 SGHAT, CDR2 FQDESV (reference sequence). The CDR3 totals 17 residues. Trimming at V came to 3 bases and at J to 10 bases, leaving 17 bases not matched to a gene. CDR3 nucleotides: TGTGCCAGCAGCTTTCCCGGGACTAGTGGGACCAACAATATTCAGTACTTA. Its translation is CASSFPGTSGTNNIQYL.

Details on this clonotype: One junction end disagrees with the germline gene, perhaps due to a read error. The J gene is TRBJ2-1, the V gene TRBV10-3; TRBD2 might be the D (5 bases). Looked up from germline, CDR1 is ENHRY and CDR2 is SYGVKD. The length of the CDR3 is 17 residues. The DNA of the CDR3 is TGTGCCATCAGTGAGTCTCTAGCCTCGAGGCCCTACAATAAGCAGTTTTTC. This codes for CAISESLASRPYNKQFF.

On this clonotype itself: The junction differs from germline at one of its ends, possibly a read error. This rearrangement joins TRBV29-1 to TRBJ2-2; weak D call: TRBD2 (5 bases). The CDR3 extends over 13 amino acids. Germline V gene lookup returns CDR1 SQVTM and CDR2 ANQGSEA. CDR3 bases: TGCAGCGTTTATACAAGGAACACCGGGGAGCTGCTTTTT. Translation gives CSVYTRNTGELLF.

This chain links TRBV4-3 with TRBJ2-7; tentative D call: TRBD2 (5 bases). Deletions cut 3 bases from V and 9 bases from J, with 12 bases between. The CDR3 length is 12 residues. Looked up from germline, CDR1 is LGHNA and CDR2 is YSLEER. Here the CDR3 DNA reads TGCGCCAGCAGCCAGGGAGAGGTAGTGCAGTACTTC. Translated: CASSQGEVVQYF.

About this clonotype: Without the conserved terminal phenylalanine or tryptophan, this CDR3 likely stems from a read error. V is TRBV29-1 and J is TRBJ2-2, with D maybe TRBD1 (5 bases). The CDR3 runs to 14 residues. Germline values: CDR1 SQVTM, CDR2 ANQGSEA. V was pared by 3 bases and J by 4 bases, with 12 bases between. CDR3 protein: CSVDAGSSTGELFL. DNA of the CDR3: TGCAGCGTTGACGCAGGGTCGAGCACCGGGGAGCTGTTTTTA.

Remarks on this clonotype: A junction end diverges from the germline sequence, so it may reflect a read error. The V call is TRBV14, the J call TRBJ2-7; the D gene is possibly TRBD1 (6 bases). Germline assignment: CDR1 SGHDN and CDR2 FVKESK. The CDR3 extends over 13 amino acids. The CDR3 here is CARSRQGMGEHFF. In DNA, the CDR3 is TGTGCCAGGAGCCGGCAGGGGATGGGTGAGCACTTCTTC.

This clonotype was seen only a few times. One end of the junction fails to match germline, which may point to a read error. This chain uses TRBV5-6 with TRBJ1-5; possibly TRBD1 for D (5 bases). The CDR3 is made up of 15 amino acids. The germline V gene encodes CDR1 SGHDT and CDR2 YYEEEE. The CDR3 region is CTSSPQTDSNQPQHF. The CDR3 nucleotides are TGTACCAGCAGCCCCCAGACAGATAGCAATCAGCCCCAGCATTTT.

As to this clonotype: One end of the junction varies from germline; a read error may be responsible. V gene TRBV11-1 combines with J gene TRBJ2-7; tentative D call: TRBD1 (5 bases). This CDR3 contains 12 residues. Germline assignment: CDR1 SGHAT and CDR2 FQDESV (reference sequence). This chain's CDR3 is CATSPDSYEQYF. CDR3 sequence (DNA): TGCGCTACCAGCCCAGACAGCTACGAGCAGTACTTC.

The chain uses TRBV7-8 and TRBJ2-3; 8 nucleotides agree with TRBD2. Germline assignment: CDR1 SGHVS and CDR2 FQNEAQ. V dropped 4 bases and J dropped 2; count of bases not matched to a gene: 8. The CDR3 is made up of 16 amino acids. The CDR3 coding sequence is TGTGCCAGCAGCTACGGACTAGCCGACTACACAGATACGCAGTATTTT. Its protein is CASSYGLADYTDTQYF.

This clonotype has only one observation. Without the conserved terminal phenylalanine or tryptophan, this CDR3 likely stems from a read error. The V gene is TRBV12-3 or TRBV12-4, the J gene TRBJ2-4, with D tentatively TRBD2 (6 bases). There are 16 residues in the CDR3. CDR3 sequence reads: CATSATGGFGKNIQYI. The CDR3 nucleotides are TGTGCCACCAGTGCCACAGGAGGGTTCGGCAAAAACATTCAGTACATC.

V is TRBV2 and J is TRBJ1-4; a possible D gene is TRBD1 (5 bases). The ends were cut back, 2 bases at V and 5 bases at J, with 12 bases in the middle. Germline CDR1 SNHLY, CDR2 FYNNEI. The CDR3 covers 15 residues. The CDR3 here is CASSERGRGNEKLFF. In DNA form, the CDR3 reads TGTGCCAGCAGTGAAAGGGGACGGGGGAATGAAAAACTGTTTTTT.

The chain links TRBV7-2 to TRBJ1-5; 9 nucleotides match TRBD1. The J segment lost 1 base and the V segment lost 3 bases, leaving 1 base of the junction unmatched. The CDR3 runs 15 residues. Germline-derived CDR1 and CDR2 are SGHTA and FQGNSA. The CDR3 sequence: CASSLGQGSNQPQHF. As DNA, the CDR3 is TGTGCCAGCAGCTTGGGACAGGGCAGCAATCAGCCCCAGCATTTT.

This clonotype was seen just once. A read error may account for a junction end that differs from germline. J is TRBJ1-2 and V is TRBV6-2 or TRBV6-3; TRBD1 agrees at 7 bases. In germline, CDR1 is MNHEY, CDR2 SVGEGT. The CDR3 is made up of 15 amino acids. CDR3 sequence reads: CASSVTGVPSYAYTF. CDR3 in DNA: TGTGCCAGCAGCGTTACAGGGGTGCCTAGCTATGCCTACACCTTC.

This clonotype is a singleton in its sample. Germline is not matched at one junction end, which may reflect a read error. The V call is TRBV4-1, the J call TRBJ2-1; D tentatively fits TRBD1 or TRBD2 (6 bases each). Per germline, CDR1 MGHRA and CDR2 YSYEKL. The CDR3 contains 16 residues. The CDR3 reads CASSPELAGAYNEQLF. CDR3 DNA sequence: TGCGCCAGCAGCCCCGAACTAGCAGGGGCTTACAATGAGCAACTCTTC.

V and J are TRBV11-2 and TRBJ2-5; 10 bases are shared with TRBD2. This CDR3 region has 15 residues. Germline CDR1 is SGHAT and CDR2 is FQNNGV. The V and J ends lost 1 base and 4 bases, in that order; junction bases with no gene match: 3. The CDR3 DNA sequence: TGTGCCAGCAGCTTAGGGACTAGCGGAAGAGAGACCCAGTACTTC. Its protein product is CASSLGTSGRETQYF.

Points on this clonotype: It is likely a read error, because the conserved phenylalanine at the end of the CDR3 is missing. The chain uses TRBV11-2 and TRBJ2-7; TRBD1 might be the D (5 bases). This CDR3 contains 14 residues. Germline CDR1 is SGHAT and CDR2 is FQNNGV. This chain's CDR3 is CASSSNRYSYDQYS. The CDR3 DNA reads TGTGCCAGCAGCTCTAACAGGTATTCCTACGACCAGTACTCC.

With regard to this clonotype: The junction differs from germline at one of its ends, possibly a read error. The gene calls are TRBV7-8 and TRBJ2-5, with TRBD2 matching 12 bases. This CDR3 has 17 amino acids. The germline gives CDR1 SGHVS, CDR2 FQNEAQ. The chain's CDR3 is CASSLVRLAGGGETQYF. In nucleotides, the CDR3 is TGTGCTAGCAGCTTAGTCAGGCTAGCGGGAGGGGGAGAGACCCAGTACTTC.

Comments on this clonotype: A much larger clonotype is one base distant, so this may be a read error. The CDR3 carries no conserved terminal phenylalanine or tryptophan, so it likely arises from a read error. V gene TRBV30 combines with J gene TRBJ2-5, with TRBD1 identical over 8 bases. Germline CDR1 and CDR2: GTSNPN and SVGIG (reference sequence). The CDR3 is 16 residues long. J gave up 6 bases and V 1 base, and 13 bases lay outside the gene matches. CDR3 sequence (DNA): TGTGCCTGGAGTGCCCAGAATCGGGACAGGAACAAGACCCAGTACTCC. Its translation: CAWSAQNRDRNKTQYS.

As regards this clonotype: A much larger clone differs from this one at a single base, so this may be a read error. CDR3 region: CASSFALSGGAPYEQYF. The CDR3 nucleotides are TGTGCCAGCAGTTTTGCCCTCAGCGGTGGGGCCCCCTACGAGCAGTACTTC. The rearrangement joins TRBV28 to TRBJ2-7, with D perhaps TRBD1 or TRBD2 (5 bases each). V lost 3 bases and J 2 bases, leaving 20 bases between the germline ends. Germline CDR1 MDHEN, CDR2 SYDVKM. CDR3 size: 17 residues.

As to this clonotype: One end of the junction varies from germline; a read error may be responsible. The CDR3 nucleotides read TGTGCCAGGACCTCCGCTAGCGACACCTACAATGAACAGTTCTTC. Its protein is CARTSASDTYNEQFF. The chain recombines TRBV12-3 or TRBV12-4 with TRBJ2-1, with a tentative D call TRBD2 (6 bases). CDR3 length equals 15 residues.

This clonotype was seen only a few times. Because it lacks the conserved phenylalanine or tryptophan at the end, this CDR3 is likely a read error. The V and J genes are TRBV28 and TRBJ2-6; D remains ambiguous. V was cut by 8 bases and J by 2 bases, with 7 bases left in between. The CDR3 has 13 residues. Germline values: CDR1 MDHEN, CDR2 SYDVKM. DNA of the CDR3: TGTGCCAGCGGTAGCCCTGGGGCCAACGTCCTGACTCTC. It codes for CASGSPGANVLTL.

In this sample, this clonotype turned up once. The chain has TRBV6-1 and TRBJ1-1, with D tentatively TRBD1 (5 bases). V gave up 4 bases and J gave up 0 bases, with 9 bases separating them. The CDR3 loop spans 14 amino acids. Germline loops: CDR1 MNHNS, CDR2 SASEGT. CDR3 in DNA: TGTGCCAGCAGTGGTAGGGGCATGAACACTGAAGCTTTCTTT. It specifies CASSGRGMNTEAFF.

Comments on this clonotype: The junction does not match germline at one end; this may be a read error. This chain links TRBV29-1 with TRBJ2-2; 7 nucleotides align to TRBD2. CDR3 length equals 15 residues. Germline CDR1 and CDR2: SQVTM and ANQGSEA. The CDR3 nucleotides are TGCAGCGTTGGGACTAGTGCGGCGATCACCGGGGAGCTGTTATTT. It is translated as CSVGTSAAITGELLF.

Comments on this clonotype: The conserved final phenylalanine or tryptophan is absent from the CDR3, which likely points to a read error. The J gene is TRBJ2-3, the V gene TRBV6-5; tentative D call: TRBD2 (5 bases). Per germline, CDR1 MNHEY and CDR2 SVGAGI. This CDR3 has 15 amino acids. V gave up 7 bases and J gave up 3 bases, with 17 bases separating them. The CDR3 coding sequence is TGTGCCAGCAACCCAGGATTAACGGGAACAGATACGCAGTATTTG. It codes for CASNPGLTGTDTQYL.

About this clonotype: This sequence may be a read error, since a much larger clone differs from it by one base. V gene TRBV5-1 combines with J gene TRBJ2-1; possible D gene TRBD2, 7 bases. Germline V gives CDR1 SGHRS, CDR2 YFSETQ. The V end lost 4 bases, the J end lost 4 bases, and 18 bases lay between the germline ends. The length of the CDR3 is 16 residues. CDR3 DNA: TGCGCCAGCAGCCGAGGGGGGACTAACGCTTACAATGAGCAGTTCTTC. Protein sequence: CASSRGGTNAYNEQFF.

A remark on this clonotype: This CDR3 fails to terminate in the conserved phenylalanine or tryptophan, so it likely reflects a read error. The chain employs TRBV29-1 and TRBJ2-3; TRBD1 might be the D (6 bases). Germline V gene sequence: CDR1 SQVTM, CDR2 ANQGSEA. CDR3 size: 15 residues. CDR3: CSVEGAPGITDTQYL. CDR3 DNA sequence: TGCAGCGTTGAGGGGGCCCCGGGAATCACAGATACACAGTATTTG.

Of note for this clonotype: A read error is likely, as this CDR3 ends without the conserved phenylalanine or tryptophan. Because the CDR3's place on the DNA is in doubt, the DNA is left out and the CDR3 is given as listed by TCRdb. V gene TRBV30 combines with J gene TRBJ2-1; TRBD2, the D gene given by the table, was not confirmed from the DNA. The CDR3 totals 13 residues, both ends included. The germline V gene has CDR1 GTSNPN and CDR2 SVGIG (reference sequence). This CDR3 is CAWSPSGNDEEFL.

A remark on this clonotype: This CDR3 fails to terminate in the conserved phenylalanine or tryptophan, so it likely reflects a read error. The rearrangement links TRBV4-2 to TRBJ1-2; 9 nucleotides align to TRBD1. Germline CDR1 and CDR2: LGHNA and YNFKEQ. The CDR3 runs 15 residues. The DNA of the CDR3 is TGTGTCAGCAGCCAAGCGGGACAGGGTAACTATGGCTACACCTTG. This encodes CVSSQAGQGNYGYTL.

A note on this clonotype: The junction differs from germline at one of its ends, possibly a read error. The V gene is TRBV24-1, the J gene TRBJ2-3, with 7 bases matching TRBD2. This CDR3 has 15 residues. Germline V gives CDR1 KGHDR, CDR2 SFDVKD. In DNA, the CDR3 is TGTGTCACCAGTTCCTCGCGGGAGCGGCCAGATACGCAGTATTTT. Translation: CVTSSSRERPDTQYF.

This clonotype was detected once. V and J are TRBV4-3 and TRBJ2-1, with D perhaps matching TRBD1 (6 bases). Between the trimmed V and J ends, which lost 7 bases and 8 bases, there was a span of 21 bases. Looked up from germline, CDR1 is LGHNA and CDR2 is YSLEER. The CDR3 sequence is 15 residues long. CDR3 coding DNA: TGCGCCAGCAACCCACAGGGTCGCGGGTTGGATGAGCAGTTCTTC. It encodes CASNPQGRGLDEQFF.

About this clonotype itself: The junction departs from the called germline gene at one end, perhaps through a read error. The rearrangement uses TRBV5-1 and TRBJ2-1; D not resolved. The germline CDR1 and CDR2 sequences are SGHRS and YFSETQ. CDR3 length: 12 residues. CDR3 loop: CASILVRSERFF. Written as DNA, the CDR3 is TGCGCCAGCATCTTGGTCAGGTCCGAGCGGTTCTTC. Based on the CDR3 plus reference TRBV5-1 and TRBJ2-1, the full variable domain is KAGVTQTPRYLIKTRGQQVTLSCSPISGHRSVSWYQQTPGQGLQFLFEYFSETQRNKGNFPGRFSGRQFSNSRSEMNVSTLELGDSALYLCASILVRSERFFGPGTRLTVL.